The rows below give T cell receptor beta chains drawn from one sample of a study of T cells in Graves' hyperthyroidism and ophthalmopathy. TCRdb recomputed calls from the multiplex PCR reads with MiXCR, one row per CDR3 protein. The sample consists of nearly 750,000 distinct CDR3 sequences, approximately 36% of them appearing once. The sample comprised blood. The origin of the receptors is a woman in her forties with Graves' hyperthyroidism. CDR3s include the opening cysteine and the closing phenylalanine or tryptophan. A D gene is named only where the DNA matches it firmly. Part of the rows lack a size; the others show once, few, many or a class for expanded clones.

v_call,d_call,clone_size,j_call,cdr3_nt,cdr3_aa
TRBV7-2,TRBD1,once,TRBJ2-5,TGTGCCGGCAGCCGGGACAGACAAGAGACCCAGTACTTC,CAGSRDRQETQYF
TRBV28,-,-,TRBJ1-3,TGTGCCAGCAGTTCTACGGGACAAGGGGGCTCTGGAAACACCATATATTTT,CASSSTGQGGSGNTIYF
TRBV3-1,TRBD2,-,TRBJ2-5,TGTGCCAGCAGTCCGGGACTAGCAGCGCTTGTTGAGACCCAGTACTTC,CASSPGLAALVETQYF
TRBV7-9,TRBD2,-,TRBJ2-5,TGTGCCAGCAGCCATGCCGGACTAGCGGGGGATGTAGAGACCCAGTACTTC,CASSHAGLAGDVETQYF
TRBV6-6,-,-,TRBJ1-5,TGTGCCAGCAGTTACACCATTCCAGGGGTTGGACAGCCCCAGCATTTT,CASSYTIPGVGQPQHF
TRBV7-9,TRBD1,-,TRBJ1-6,TGTGCCAGCAGCTTATCAGGGGGTTCAAATTCACCCCTCCACTTT,CASSLSGGSNSPLHF
TRBV20-1,-,many,TRBJ1-3,TGCAGTGCTAGGGGGCTGGCGGACTCTGGAAACACCATATATTTT,CSARGLADSGNTIYF
TRBV6-6,-,few,TRBJ1-1,TGTGCCAGCAGTTCCCTGACCCGGCCAGCTGAAGCTTTCTTT,CASSSLTRPAEAFF
TRBV14,-,many,TRBJ1-1,TGTGCCAGCAGCCAAGGGGTGACAACCACTGAAGCTTTCTTT,CASSQGVTTTEAFF
TRBV27,-,few,TRBJ2-7,TGTGCCAGCAGTTTGGTCTGGCTATCCTACGAGCAGTACTTC,CASSLVWLSYEQYF
TRBV12-3/TRBV12-4,-,few,TRBJ2-7,TGTGCCAGCAGTTACTCGGGCTGGGGCGTTGGTTACGAGCAGTACTTC,CASSYSGWGVGYEQYF
TRBV25-1,TRBD1,once,TRBJ1-2,TGTGCCAGCCATGAGACAGGGGTCGAAGGCTACACCTTC,CASHETGVEGYTF
TRBV20-1,TRBD2,many,TRBJ2-5,TGCAGTGCTAGGACTAGCGGTGAAGAGACCCAGTACTTC,CSARTSGEETQYF
TRBV25-1,TRBD2,-,TRBJ2-5,TGTGCTAGGTCCGCGGGGGGCGCGGAGACCCAGTACTTC,CARSAGGAETQYF
TRBV19,-,many,TRBJ2-5,TGTGCCACCGCGGGACAGTACCAAGAGACCCAGTACTTC,CATAGQYQETQYF
TRBV11-2,TRBD1,once,TRBJ1-1,TGTGCCAGCAGCAGGGGGCAGGACAATGAGCAGTTCTTT,CASSRGQDNEQFF
TRBV3-1,-,-,TRBJ1-1,TGTGCCAGCAGCCGAGACGAAACGCGGGGAAACACTGAAGCTTTCTTT,CASSRDETRGNTEAFF
TRBV20-1,-,many,TRBJ2-6,TGCAGTGCTAGACCCTTTTCTGGGGCCAACGTCCTGACTTTC,CSARPFSGANVLTF
TRBV20-1,TRBD1,few,TRBJ2-5,TGCAGTGCTAAGCGACAGGGGGACAATCAGCCCCAGTACTTC,CSAKRQGDNQPQYF
TRBV6-4,TRBD1,once,TRBJ2-7,TGTGCCAGCAGTTACGACACAGGGGGATACTACGAGCAGTACTTC,CASSYDTGGYYEQYF
TRBV7-2,-,many,TRBJ1-2,TGTGCCAGCAGCAACCCACAGGGATCTGATGGCTACACCTTC,CASSNPQGSDGYTF
TRBV5-8,-,many,TRBJ1-1,TGTGCCAGCAGCTCGGTACAGAGCTTGGGCACTGAAGCTTTCTTT,CASSSVQSLGTEAFF
TRBV20-1,-,many,TRBJ1-2,TGCAGTGCAGGCGACAAGCAGGGTCGTGGCTACACCTTC,CSAGDKQGRGYTF
TRBV11-2,-,many,TRBJ2-6,TGTGCCAGCAGCCTCCGGGACGTCAGCAGCTCTGGGGCCAACGTCCTGACTTTC,CASSLRDVSSSGANVLTF
TRBV20-1,-,few,TRBJ1-5,TGCAGTGCTAGACGGGACACCAATCAGCCCCAGCATTTT,CSARRDTNQPQHF
TRBV7-9,-,-,TRBJ1-2,TGTGCCAGCAGTTTGGGGCCCAACTTTGTCTATGGCTACACCTTC,CASSLGPNFVYGYTF
TRBV6-5,-,few,TRBJ2-7,TGTGCCACCGCGGGGGCGGGCAGCTCCTACGAGCAGTACTTC,CATAGAGSSYEQYF
TRBV6-1,-,-,TRBJ2-7,TGTGCCAGCCGTCCGGCCAGGGATCGGTACGAGCAGTACTTC,CASRPARDRYEQYF
TRBV29-1,TRBD1,-,TRBJ2-1,TGCAGCGTTAAGACAGGGATGAGGGAGCAGTTCTTC,CSVKTGMREQFF
TRBV4-3,-,-,TRBJ2-5,TGCGCCAGCAGCCAAGATCCGTCTAGTCATCAAGAGACCCAGTACTTC,CASSQDPSSHQETQYF
TRBV29-1,TRBD1,once,TRBJ2-7,TGCAGCGTTGGAGACAGGGTGCCCTACGAGCAGTACTTC,CSVGDRVPYEQYF
TRBV7-9,TRBD1,many,TRBJ1-2,TGTGCCAGCAGCCTACCCGGGACAGGGACCAATCTCGCATATGGCTACACCTTC,CASSLPGTGTNLAYGYTF
TRBV29-1,-,-,TRBJ1-1,TGCATCATGAACACTGAAGCTTTCTTT,CIMNTEAFF
TRBV12-3/TRBV12-4,TRBD1,many,TRBJ1-2,TGTGCCAGCAGCACTCAATCCGGGACAGGGGGCAATGGCTACACCTTC,CASSTQSGTGGNGYTF
TRBV7-2,-,-,TRBJ1-1,TGTGCCAGCAGCCGACGGGGGGAGACTGAAGCTTCCTTT,CASSRRGETEASF
TRBV7-2,-,many,TRBJ1-2,TGTGCCAGCAGCTTCTCAGGGAATGGCTACACCTTC,CASSFSGNGYTF
TRBV5-6,TRBD2,-,TRBJ2-7,TGTGCCAGCAGCTTGGAATTTCGGGGACTAGCTTACGAGCAGTACTTC,CASSLEFRGLAYEQYF
TRBV5-8,-,few,TRBJ2-2,TGTGCCAGCAGTTCAAACCATCTGGGGCTGTTTTTT,CASSSNHLGLFF
TRBV7-6,-,many,TRBJ2-5,TGTGCCAGCAGCTTAGGGGAGGCGAGCCAGTACTTC,CASSLGEASQYF
TRBV20-1,-,many,TRBJ1-2,TGCAGTGCTCCTACAGGGCCTATCGGGGGCTACACCTTC,CSAPTGPIGGYTF
TRBV19,TRBD1,-,TRBJ1-5,TGTGCCAGTAGTATGTACTTGGGACAGTATAGCAATCAGCCCCAGCATTTT,CASSMYLGQYSNQPQHF
TRBV7-3,-,-,TRBJ2-3,TGTGCCAGCAGCTTGGGTATTGCGGATACGCAGTATTTT,CASSLGIADTQYF
TRBV7-2,TRBD1,-,TRBJ2-7,TGTGCCAGCAGCTTGGCGAATTCCGGGACAGGGGGCTTTTACGAGCAGTACTTC,CASSLANSGTGGFYEQYF
TRBV7-6,-,many,TRBJ2-5,TGTGCCAGCAGCTTGTACCCCGTCGGAGAGACCCAGTACTTC,CASSLYPVGETQYF
TRBV7-2,-,-,TRBJ2-2,TGTGCCAGCAGCTTAGCGGGCTGGGGGCAGGACACCGGGGAGCTGTTTTTT,CASSLAGWGQDTGELFF
TRBV20-1,-,-,TRBJ1-1,TGCAGTGCTAGACGACTGGGGGTGGATACTGAAGCTTTCTTT,CSARRLGVDTEAFF
TRBV10-2,-,many,TRBJ1-5,TGCGCCAGCAGGGCCCGAGGGGACAATCAGCCCCAGCATTTT,CASRARGDNQPQHF
TRBV6-5,-,few,TRBJ1-4,TGTGCCAGCAGGACGGATTTAACTAATGAAAAACTGTTTTTT,CASRTDLTNEKLFF
TRBV2,-,-,TRBJ1-4,TGTGCCAGCAGTGCACCGGTGACAGGTCGAGCAACTAATGAAAAACTGTTTTTT,CASSAPVTGRATNEKLFF
TRBV12-3/TRBV12-4,-,many,TRBJ1-4,TGTGCCAGCAGTCGGAGGAATGAAAAACTGTTTTTT,CASSRRNEKLFF
TRBV6-5,-,few,TRBJ2-2,TGTGCCAGCAGTTACGAGGCCAGGGCAGGTGCCACCGGGGAGCTGTTTTTT,CASSYEARAGATGELFF
TRBV7-2,-,few,TRBJ1-1,TGTGCCAGCAGCCGGGGGGGGAGCAGGTCAACAGCTGAAGCTTTCTTT,CASSRGGSRSTAEAFF
TRBV5-8,-,few,TRBJ1-2,TGTGCCAGCAGCTTGGCAAGGGCTGGCTACACCTTC,CASSLARAGYTF